The rows below give T cell receptor beta chains drawn from one sample of a study of T cell responses to AZD1222 COVID-19 vaccine. Here immunoSEQ multiplex PCR was the method, and the copy in TCRdb shows in-frame clones only, minus some. This table has nearly 90,000 clones, roughly 90% appearing once. This material consisted of peripheral blood, taken on day 0 of AZD1222 vaccination. These receptors were collected from an adult in good health. Both conserved end residues are trimmed from each CDR3. Clone size is given for some rows only: seen once, a few or many times, or a class if the clone is expanded.

V	size	CDR3
TRBV2	NA	ASSTTSDTQY
TRBV4-3	NA	ASSSQPRGDKYNEQF
TRBV28	NA	ASRPRGTGGRLGHYEQY
TRBV27	NA	ASSLSTNEKLF
TRBV19	few	ASSMGPGGSNQPQH
TRBV7-9	NA	AIPGGSQETQY
TRBV6-5	NA	ASTRVGIDIGYT
TRBV7-2	once	ASSLDGSYEQY
TRBV7-2	NA	ASSLGTFINEQF
TRBV4-3	NA	ASSRGVGAREKLF
TRBV18	NA	ASSPGQGVPEQY
TRBV25-1	once	ASGPSGQGNTEAF
TRBV7-3	NA	ASSLTGSGGSYNEQF
TRBV7-3	NA	ASSQAISGSGSGELF
TRBV27	NA	ASSFGGGLTGELF
TRBV6-2/TRBV6-3	NA	ASSYHRVYEQY
TRBV28	NA	ASSGPRAGVGTDTQY
TRBV27	NA	ASSPTQGGRGYT
TRBV5-6	NA	ASSLTSGTLETQY
TRBV6-1	NA	ASSEAEGVVGYT
TRBV5-1	NA	ASSLLSGSSYNEQF
TRBV9	NA	ASSVGARTGELF
TRBV2	NA	ASRSGASGNTIY
TRBV27	NA	ASSRTGFKNIQY
TRBV28	NA	ASSLSPGSTEAF
TRBV28	NA	ASSSGGEQY
TRBV2	few	ASSAGPPSYEQY
TRBV23-1	NA	ASSQDRGAPYQETQY
TRBV5-1	NA	ASSFSPMETQY
TRBV5-4	once	ASSVFGVGDTQY
TRBV9	NA	ASSVDPPGGLEDEQY
TRBV19	once	ASSPRTGGTEKLF
TRBV15	few	ATSGRVRAGTDTQY
TRBV7-9	NA	ASSDGIAGVGTQY
TRBV15	NA	ATRGSGGYEQY
TRBV19	NA	ASKKTDRGNTEAF
TRBV27	NA	ASSLTPARVLSPLH
TRBV24-1	NA	ATSDGVSTEAF
TRBV2	NA	ASSDVRTGGYEQY
TRBV5-1	NA	ASRQDVTGYEQY
TRBV2	NA	ASKRTRAGVSYEQY
TRBV4-2	NA	ASSQESGTKQETQY
TRBV19	NA	ASSIQNTEAF
TRBV7-9	NA	ASSSDSQETQY
TRBV2	NA	ASASGSYNEQF
TRBV7-8	once	ASSPWTVSYEQY
TRBV27	NA	ASSLGGDTEAF
TRBV9	NA	ASSVGGGDTEAF
TRBV19	once	ASSIDRTLMTPNEQF
TRBV18	NA	ASSPSRGLESGELF
TRBV6-2/TRBV6-3	NA	ASSYSTSGRRTSYNEQF
TRBV19	NA	ASSPTGSTEAF
TRBV5-1	few	ASGPGRTGGFTEAF
TRBV19	NA	ASSIRLGFANTGELF
TRBV9	NA	ASSVISYNSPLH
TRBV5-4	NA	ASSLFEGGTGAPLH
TRBV7-2	NA	ASSLGGPNAGELF